Reported below is one T cell receptor beta chain. These data belong to a study of T-cell reconstitution after alpha-beta-depleted transplantation in children. This sample's TCRbeta library carried unique molecular identifier barcodes. TCRdb re-called the PCR reads with MiXCR, one entry per CDR3 protein. In the table there are 250,000 to 350,000 distinct CDR3 sequences, roughly 9.5% of which are singletons. The TCR comes from a human donor who donated a stem cell graft to a child with SCID. Sequenced material: PBMCs from the stem cell graft donor, taken from the stem cell graft.

The CDR3 DNA sequence: TGTGCCAGCAGTTTCGGGGGGAACAATTCACCCCTCCACTTT. Its protein product is CASSFGGNNSPLHF. V and J are TRBV27 and TRBJ1-6; the D gene is possibly TRBD1 (5 bases). The germline V gene has CDR1 MNHEY and CDR2 SMNVEV (reference sequence). This CDR3 spans 14 amino acids. The V end was cut by 3 bases, the J end by 7 bases, with 10 bases between.